These 32 T cell receptor beta chains came from one sample sequenced in a study of CD8+ T cells in alopecia areata. Treatment defined: oral pan-JAK inhibitor, 5-10 mg twice daily. cDNA reverse transcribed from extracted RNA served as the sequencing template. The assay was immunoSEQ multiplex PCR, and TCRdb's table has in-frame clones only and misses some. The sample includes 110,000 or so clones, less than 70% of them seen just once. Specimen: CD4+ T cells sorted from blood, collected at week 24, from a patient treated with tofacitinib. The receptors derive from a human donor with alopecia areata.

J is TRBJ2-4 and V is TRBV7-2; either TRBD1 or TRBD2 may supply D (5 bases each). CDR1 and CDR2 (germline): SGHTA, FQGNSA. Trimming took 4 bases from V and 9 from J, leaving 25 bases between them. CDR3 length: 17 amino acids. CDR3 DNA sequence: TGTGCCAGCAGCTCACGGGGTTGGCCGGGGACGGTTGGCATTCAGTACTTC. The encoded protein is CASSSRGWPGTVGIQYF. The whole variable domain, filled in from reference TRBV7-2 and TRBJ2-4, reads GAGVSQSPSNKVTEKGKDVELRCDPISGHTALYWYRQSLGQGLEFLIYFQGNSAPDKSGLPSDRFSAERTGGSVSTLTIQRTQQEDSAVYLCASSSRGWPGTVGIQYFGAGTRLSVL.

The chain couples TRBV29-1 to TRBJ1-4; maybe TRBD1 (5 bases). CDR1 is SQVTM, CDR2 ANQGSEA, per germline. The V gene lost 7 bases and the J gene lost 7 bases, with 22 bases spanning the gap. The CDR3 has 15 amino acids. In nucleotides, the CDR3 is TGCAGCGCAACACTAACGGGGGGAAGAGGTGAAAAACTGTTTTTT. It codes for CSATLTGGRGEKLFF.

The J gene is TRBJ2-7, the V gene TRBV6-5; no clear D. CDR1 and CDR2 (germline): MNHEY, SVGAGI. V dropped 8 bases and J dropped 3 bases, with 14 bases sitting between them. The CDR3 extends over 13 amino acids. CDR3 loop: CASSFRELYEQYF. Written as DNA, the CDR3 is TGTGCCAGCTCTTTTAGGGAACTCTACGAGCAGTACTTC.

V gene TRBV5-1 combines with J gene TRBJ1-1, with 8 bases that match TRBD1. Unmatched junction bases numbered 10, after V lost 8 bases and J lost 4 bases. CDR1 and CDR2 from the germline V gene are SGHRS and YFSETQ. The CDR3 runs to 14 residues. CDR3: CASGFQGAGTEAFF. The CDR3 DNA reads as TGCGCCAGTGGATTTCAGGGGGCGGGCACTGAAGCTTTCTTT.

This chain joins TRBV20-1 and TRBJ1-1; D call uncertain. Per the germline V gene, CDR1 is DFQATT and CDR2 is SNEGSKA (reference sequence). Trimming left V 2 bases short and J 2 bases short, with 3 bases between. The CDR3 has 11 amino acids. CDR3 nucleotides: TGCAGTGCTAGATACAACACTGAAGCTTTCTTT. This codes for CSARYNTEAFF.

V usage is TRBV5-1 and J usage is TRBJ2-7, with 10 bases fitting TRBD1. There are 15 residues in the CDR3. CDR1 and CDR2 (germline): SGHRS, YFSETQ. V lost 6 bases and J lost 2; bases outside the gene matches: 8. CDR3 coding DNA: TGCGCCAGCACCGGGGGTGGGACAGGGGCCTACGAGCAGTACTTC. This translates into CASTGGGTGAYEQYF.

The chain has TRBV20-1 and TRBJ2-1, with TRBD2 as a possible D gene (6 bases). Germline CDR1 and CDR2: DFQATT and SNEGSKA (reference sequence). The CDR3 loop spans 10 amino acids. V lost 4 bases, J lost 10 bases, and 8 bases lay in between. This CDR3 reads CSAKSGEQFF. CDR3 DNA: TGCAGTGCTAAGAGCGGGGAGCAGTTCTTC.

This clone showed up just once. The genes are TRBV18 and TRBJ1-1; D is ambiguous. This CDR3 is built from 13 residues. Germline CDR1 is KGHSH and CDR2 is LQKENI. Deletions cut 5 bases from V and 0 bases from J, with 7 bases between. This CDR3 reads CASSNTVNTEAFF. CDR3 sequence (DNA): TGTGCCAGCTCAAATACAGTGAACACTGAAGCTTTCTTT.

The chain has TRBV5-6 and TRBJ2-7, with D uncertain. CDR1 and CDR2 (germline): SGHDT, YYEEEE. The CDR3 sequence is 14 residues long. The germline V and J ends were trimmed by 3 bases and 0 bases, with 10 bases remaining between them. The CDR3 region has the DNA TGTGCCAGCAGCTCCTCCGGCAGCTCCTACGAGCAGTACTTC. It is translated as CASSSSGSSYEQYF.

The chain recombines TRBV2 with TRBJ1-2, with D unclear. Trimming shortened V by 7 bases and J by 0 bases, and 6 bases separated the two germline ends. Germline CDR1 is SNHLY and CDR2 is FYNNEI. This CDR3 comprises 12 residues. This CDR3 reads CASNIANYGYTF. DNA for the CDR3: TGTGCCAGCAATATAGCTAACTATGGCTACACCTTC.

The V and J genes are TRBV7-9 and TRBJ2-7; no firm D call. Germline assignment: CDR1 SEHNR and CDR2 FQNEAQ (reference sequence). Trimming removed 0 bases from V and 2 bases from J, with 8 bases in between. The CDR3 totals 14 residues. The CDR3 DNA sequence: TGTGCCAGCAGCTTAGCTGAGTTGACCTACGAGCAGTACTTC. Its protein is CASSLAELTYEQYF.

The sample holds a few counts of this clone. The V gene is TRBV7-2, the J gene TRBJ2-2; possibly TRBD1 for D (6 bases). V was pared by 5 bases and J by 3 bases, with 10 bases between. This CDR3 region has 14 residues. Germline values: CDR1 SGHTA, CDR2 FQGNSA. Here the CDR3 reads CASSADRYTGELFF. CDR3 DNA: TGTGCCAGCAGCGCGGACAGATACACCGGGGAGCTGTTTTTT. Based on the CDR3 plus reference TRBV7-2 and TRBJ2-2, the full variable domain is GAGVSQSPSNKVTEKGKDVELRCDPISGHTALYWYRQSLGQGLEFLIYFQGNSAPDKSGLPSDRFSAERTGGSVSTLTIQRTQQEDSAVYLCASSADRYTGELFFGEGSRLTVL.

V gene TRBV4-3 combines with J gene TRBJ1-5; possibly TRBD1 for D (6 bases). V dropped 1 base and J dropped 7 bases, with 11 bases sitting between them. The CDR3 totals 14 residues. The germline CDR1 and CDR2 sequences are LGHNA and YSLEER. The chain's CDR3 is CASSQVVRGQPQHF. CDR3 DNA: TGCGCCAGCAGCCAAGTCGTCAGGGGACAGCCCCAGCATTTT.

This rearrangement joins TRBV6-1 to TRBJ1-1; D not certain. V lost 6 bases and J 5 bases, leaving 16 bases between the germline ends. This CDR3 comprises 14 residues. The V gene's germline CDR1 is MNHNS and CDR2 SASEGT. CDR3 region: CASSLRAGGTEAFF. The CDR3 nucleotides are TGTGCCAGCAGCCTCCGGGCCGGTGGGACTGAAGCTTTCTTT.

V usage is TRBV9 and J usage is TRBJ2-3; tentative D call: TRBD2 (6 bases). The CDR3 spans 15 residues. V lost 3 bases, J lost 5 bases, and 16 bases lay in between. Germline V gives CDR1 SGDLS, CDR2 YYNGEE. This chain's CDR3 is CASSAGTAREDTQYF. The CDR3 region has the DNA TGTGCCAGCAGCGCCGGGACTGCGCGGGAAGATACGCAGTATTTT.

This clone came up a few times. The chain joins TRBV5-6 to TRBJ2-1, with TRBD1 identical over 10 bases. J lost 12 bases, V lost 5 bases, and 2 bases had no gene match. The CDR3 covers 11 residues. Germline CDR1 is SGHDT and CDR2 is YYEEEE. This chain's CDR3 is CASSRDRGQFF. The CDR3 DNA reads as TGTGCCAGCAGTCGGGACAGGGGGCAGTTCTTC.

This clone occurred a few times. The chain links TRBV5-1 to TRBJ2-3; no reliable D call. The ends were cut back, 3 bases at V and 3 bases at J, with 11 bases in the middle. The CDR3 covers 14 residues. Germline CDR1 is SGHRS and CDR2 is YFSETQ. The CDR3 DNA reads TGCGCCAGCAGCTCCCCTCCCCCGACAGATACGCAGTATTTT. Protein product: CASSSPPPTDTQYF.

This clone occurred a few times. The chain joins TRBV19 to TRBJ1-2; D uncertain. This CDR3 spans 15 amino acids. Germline V gene data show CDR1 as LNHDA and CDR2 as SQIVND (reference sequence). V was cut by 5 bases and J by 4 bases, with 17 bases left in between. The CDR3 loop is CASSPVSGGSYGYTF. The DNA of the CDR3 is TGTGCCAGTAGTCCGGTCAGCGGTGGGAGCTATGGCTACACCTTC.

CDR3 protein: CASSYDHRQQSPLHF. The DNA for the CDR3 is TGTGCCAGCAGTTACGACCACAGACAGCAATCACCCCTCCACTTT. J is TRBJ1-6 and V is TRBV6-5; the D gene is possibly TRBD1 (5 bases). Germline CDR1 MNHEY, CDR2 SVGAGI. The CDR3 extends over 15 amino acids. The germline V and J ends were trimmed by 2 bases and 10 bases, with 15 bases remaining between them.

The J gene is TRBJ2-3, the V gene TRBV5-1, with D maybe TRBD1 (6 bases). With 4 bases removed from V and 1 base from J, the gap between germline ends came to 13 bases. This CDR3 is 15 amino acids long. Germline V CDR1 and CDR2: SGHRS, YFSETQ. The chain's CDR3 is CASSPSRQGTDTQYF. CDR3 coding DNA: TGCGCCAGCAGCCCTTCCCGACAGGGCACAGATACGCAGTATTTT.

The chain uses TRBV5-1 and TRBJ1-6, with unresolved D. This CDR3 has 14 residues. Germline CDR1 SGHRS, CDR2 YFSETQ. V was shortened by 3 bases and J by 7 bases, with 11 bases between the two germline ends. In DNA form, the CDR3 reads TGCGCCAGCAGCTGGCCCGGAGAGAATTCACCCCTCCACTTT. Encoded protein: CASSWPGENSPLHF.

The chain combines TRBV5-1 with TRBJ2-3; D remains unclear. Germline-derived CDR1 and CDR2 are SGHRS and YFSETQ. The CDR3 spans 13 residues. V dropped 3 bases and J dropped 2 bases, with 7 bases sitting between them. CDR3 bases: TGCGCCAGCAGCTCTCCCCCCACAGATACGCAGTATTTT. It yields the protein CASSSPPTDTQYF.

V usage is TRBV7-2 and J usage is TRBJ2-5; 7 bases align to TRBD1. The CDR3 sequence is 15 residues long. Per the germline V gene, CDR1 is SGHTA and CDR2 is FQGNSA. V lost 5 bases to trimming and J lost 5 bases; unmatched junction nucleotides: 11. The CDR3 DNA is TGTGCCAGCAGCCGACAGGGTGTCCCTCCGGAGACCCAGTACTTC. This codes for CASSRQGVPPETQYF.

The CDR3: CASSLSGFPGETQYF. Written as DNA, the CDR3 is TGCGCCAGCAGCTTGTCCGGATTCCCGGGGGAGACCCAGTACTTC. The chain has TRBV5-1 and TRBJ2-5; D is possibly TRBD2 (5 bases). Deletions cut 1 base from V and 5 bases from J, with 15 bases between. The germline V gene encodes CDR1 SGHRS and CDR2 YFSETQ. The length of the CDR3 is 15 residues.

In its sample, this clone was seen a few times. This chain connects TRBV7-2 to TRBJ2-3; D is unresolved. This CDR3 has 14 amino acids. Germline CDR1 is SGHTA and CDR2 is FQGNSA. The V and J ends lost 6 bases and 5 bases respectively, with 15 bases between them. CDR3 protein: CASSSQAERDTQYF. Here the CDR3 DNA reads TGTGCCAGCAGTTCCCAGGCCGAACGAGATACGCAGTATTTT.

CDR3 in amino acids: CASSSPWGWDYGYTF. CDR3 DNA sequence: TGTGCCAGCAGTTCCCCGTGGGGGTGGGATTATGGCTACACCTTC. This rearrangement joins TRBV6-6 to TRBJ1-2, with D maybe TRBD1 (5 bases). This CDR3 contains 15 residues. Germline CDR1 is MNHNY and CDR2 is SVGAGI (reference sequence). V lost 4 bases to trimming and J lost 5 bases, with 17 bases between them.

Only a few counts were recorded for this clone. This sequence joins TRBV29-1 and TRBJ1-2; no clear D. The CDR3 length is 14 residues. Looked up from germline, CDR1 is SQVTM and CDR2 is ANQGSEA. Trimming took 3 bases from V and 6 from J, leaving 17 bases between them. The DNA for the CDR3 is TGCAGCGTTGACGGGTCGGGGAAAGGGAATGGCTACACCTTC. Translating it yields CSVDGSGKGNGYTF.

This clone was counted a single time. V gene TRBV6-1 combines with J gene TRBJ1-2; no definite D call. There are 14 residues in the CDR3. The ends were cut back, 6 bases at V and 9 bases at J, with 20 bases in the middle. Germline-derived CDR1 and CDR2 are MNHNS and SASEGT. This CDR3 is CASRGMVPKRSYTF. The CDR3 DNA follows: TGTGCCAGCAGGGGAATGGTCCCTAAGAGAAGCTACACCTTC.

In this sample, this clone turned up a few times. The rearrangement links TRBV7-2 to TRBJ2-1; 11 bases align to TRBD2. The CDR3 runs 16 residues. Per germline, CDR1 SGHTA and CDR2 FQGNSA. J gave up 2 bases and V 4 bases, and 4 bases lay outside the gene matches. Written as DNA, the CDR3 is TGTGCCAGCAGCTCCAGGGGACTAGCGGCCTACAATGAGCAGTTCTTC. Translation: CASSSRGLAAYNEQFF. The full variable domain, completed using reference TRBV7-2 and TRBJ2-1, is GAGVSQSPSNKVTEKGKDVELRCDPISGHTALYWYRQSLGQGLEFLIYFQGNSAPDKSGLPSDRFSAERTGGSVSTLTIQRTQQEDSAVYLCASSSRGLAAYNEQFFGPGTRLTVL.

This clone was detected only once. V and J are TRBV20-1 and TRBJ1-1, with D possibly matching TRBD1 (6 bases). Germline V gene data show CDR1 as DFQATT and CDR2 as SNEGSKA (reference sequence). This CDR3 region has 11 residues. The V and J ends lost 7 bases and 0 bases respectively, with 6 bases between them. The CDR3 bases are TGCAGTGGGGACATGAACACTGAAGCTTTCTTT. Encoded protein: CSGDMNTEAFF.

V is TRBV15 and J is TRBJ1-2; no firm D call. The V end lost 0 bases, the J end lost 1 base, and 9 bases lay between the germline ends. CDR3 length: 15 amino acids. Germline CDR1 reads LNHNV; CDR2 reads YYDKDF (reference sequence). DNA for the CDR3: TGTGCCACCAGCAGAGATACGAGTCTTAACTATGGCTACACCTTC. As protein: CATSRDTSLNYGYTF.

CDR3 sequence: CASSSNSGANVLTF. The DNA of the CDR3 is TGTGCCAGCAGCTCTAATTCTGGGGCCAACGTCCTGACTTTC. The chain employs TRBV7-9 and TRBJ2-6; D not certain. Germline V gives CDR1 SEHNR, CDR2 FQNEAQ (reference sequence). The CDR3 is 14 residues long. V gave up 4 bases and J gave up 1 base, with 5 bases separating them.